This T cell receptor beta chain appears in the sequencing data of a study of control samples from healthy donors and cancer patients. This clone appeared a few times. Generated by immunoSEQ multiplex PCR, the TCRdb table keeps only in-frame clones and is missing some. The table has around 100,000 clones, roughly nine tenths seen once. Germline-derived CDR1 and CDR2 are SGHTA and FQGNSA. V shed 3 bases and J 5 bases; nucleotides not matched to a gene: 7. This CDR3 has 16 amino acids. The sample taken for sequencing was blood. The rearrangement links TRBV7-2 to TRBJ2-5; 12 bases align to TRBD2. The sequence came from a woman aged 70 to 79 in good health. The CDR3 DNA is TGTGCCAGCAGCTTGGGCCTAGCGGGAGGGGGGGAGACCCAGTACTTC. It yields the protein CASSLGLAGGGETQYF.